This record concerns one T cell receptor beta chain sequence. Some clones are missing from TCRdb's copy, which holds only in-frame ones; the method was immunoSEQ multiplex PCR. Of nearly 350,000 clones listed, around nine tenths were seen once; the top ten hold about 6.7%. J was trimmed by 6 bases and V by 0 bases; bases with no gene match: 8. Germline-derived CDR1 and CDR2 are LGHDT and YNNKEL (reference sequence). CDR3 length equals 18 residues. The entry originates in a study of blood T cell repertoires in COVID-19. The rearrangement uses TRBV3-1 (or the pseudogene TRBV3-2) and TRBJ2-1, with 13 bases that match TRBD2. This sequence was found in an older woman with COVID-19, enrolled during active disease. Source material: peripheral blood. The CDR3 is CASSQDGTSGVSANEQFF. For the CDR3, the DNA is TGTGCCAGCAGCCAAGATGGGACTAGCGGGGTGAGCGCCAATGAGCAGTTCTTC.